These 16 T cell receptor beta chains came from one sample sequenced in a study of shared clonotypes between healthy human individuals. Some clones are missing from TCRdb's copy, which holds only in-frame ones; the method was immunoSEQ multiplex PCR. The repertoire holds over a million clones, with more than 75% as singletons. The sequenced material came from memory CD4+ T cells from PBMCs. Specified subset: CD45RA-negative fraction. The receptor set was obtained from a man younger than 30 in good health. Some clones in this sample may be carry-over from other donors' samples.

The V gene is TRBV6-5, the J gene TRBJ2-5, with 11 bases that match TRBD1. The CDR3 is 16 residues long. The V segment lost 2 bases and the J segment 2 bases; nucleotides outside the gene matches: 4. Germline CDR1 reads MNHEY; CDR2 reads SVGAGI. Written as DNA, the CDR3 is TGTGCCAGCAGTTACGGACAGGGGGCATCACAAGAGACCCAGTACTTC. It translates to CASSYGQGASQETQYF.

CDR3 residues: CASSPSSGNEQFF. The CDR3 bases are TGTGCCAGCAGCCCCTCCTCCGGGAATGAGCAGTTCTTC. The chain joins TRBV7-8 to TRBJ2-1, with unresolved D. The CDR3 spans 13 residues. CDR1 and CDR2 from the germline V gene are SGHVS and FQNEAQ. Deletions cut 5 bases from V and 7 bases from J, with 12 bases between.

This chain connects TRBV6-5 to TRBJ1-3; D gene ambiguous. The ends were cut back, 6 bases at V and 4 bases at J, with 13 bases in the middle. The CDR3 runs to 14 residues. CDR1 is MNHEY, CDR2 SVGAGI, per germline. CDR3 residues: CASSGSRSGNTIYF. CDR3 DNA sequence: TGTGCCAGCAGCGGCTCTAGGTCCGGAAACACCATATATTTT.

The chain recombines TRBV6-1 with TRBJ1-1; a weak D match, TRBD1 (5 bases). The length of the CDR3 is 12 residues. Germline loops: CDR1 MNHNS, CDR2 SASEGT. Trimming left V 10 bases short and J 0 bases short, with 9 bases between. The CDR3 spells CATYRMNTEAFF. Here the CDR3 DNA reads TGTGCCACCTACAGGATGAACACTGAAGCTTTCTTT.

V usage is TRBV5-6 and J usage is TRBJ2-5; D call uncertain. V lost 4 bases, J lost 3 bases, and 16 bases lay in between. The CDR3 contains 15 residues. Looked up from germline, CDR1 is SGHDT and CDR2 is YYEEEE. CDR3 amino acids: CASSVIGLAKETQYF. CDR3 sequence (DNA): TGTGCCAGCAGCGTGATAGGTCTGGCTAAAGAGACCCAGTACTTC.

This chain joins TRBV6-6 and TRBJ2-5; unclear D gene. Trimming took 4 bases from V and 5 from J, leaving 14 bases between them. The CDR3 is 14 residues long. In germline, CDR1 is MNHNY, CDR2 SVGAGI (reference sequence). The CDR3 loop reads CASSFQRVGETQYF. Here the CDR3 DNA reads TGTGCCAGCAGTTTTCAACGGGTTGGGGAGACCCAGTACTTC.

Ten or more counts support this clone. This sequence joins TRBV9 and TRBJ2-7; 11 nucleotides align to TRBD1. The V segment lost 4 bases and the J segment 4 bases; nucleotides outside the gene matches: 4. The CDR3 consists of 14 residues. The germline gives CDR1 SGDLS, CDR2 YYNGEE. The CDR3 protein is CASSPDRGRYEQYF. The CDR3 DNA reads TGTGCCAGCAGCCCGGACAGGGGGCGGTACGAGCAGTACTTC.

This chain connects TRBV10-3 to TRBJ2-1; D is perhaps TRBD1 (6 bases). Germline lookup yields CDR1 ENHRY and CDR2 SYGVKD. The CDR3 has 14 amino acids. Between the trimmed V and J ends, which lost 7 bases and 5 bases, there was a span of 15 bases. The CDR3 DNA reads TGTGCCATCACCGGACAGTTAGCGCACAATGAGCAGTTCTTC. Amino acids: CAITGQLAHNEQFF.

Details on this clone: A single base separates this from a much larger clone, so it may be a read error. This CDR3 is also generated by other DNA sequences in the sample. This rearrangement joins TRBV5-6 to TRBJ1-2, with TRBD1 matching over 7 bases. Germline V CDR1 and CDR2: SGHDT, YYEEEE. The CDR3 runs to 13 residues. Germline trimming cut 0 bases from V and 11 bases from J; bases unmatched to any gene: 7. The CDR3 loop is CASSLDRNRGYTF. The CDR3 region has the DNA TGTGCCAGCAGCTTGGACAGGAACAGGGGATACACCTTC. The whole variable domain, remainder taken from reference TRBV5-6 and TRBJ1-2, is DAGVTQSPTHLIKTRGQQVTLRCSPKSGHDTVSWYQQALGQGPQFIFQYYEEEERQRGNFPDRFSGHQFPNYSSELNVNALLLGDSALYLCASSLDRNRGYTFGSGTRLTVV.

The chain couples TRBV18 to TRBJ1-2, with D perhaps TRBD1 (6 bases). CDR3 length: 19 amino acids. V was cut by 4 bases and J by 8 bases, with 32 bases left in between. The V gene's germline CDR1 is KGHSH and CDR2 LQKENI. The CDR3 bases are TGTGCCAGCTCACTGATCAACATTGGGAACGACAGGCCGATCCGAGGCTACACCTTC. Amino acids: CASSLINIGNDRPIRGYTF.

The rearrangement uses TRBV29-1 and TRBJ2-1; the match to TRBD2 covers 11 bases. V lost 7 bases, J lost 2 bases, and 4 bases stayed unmatched. The germline V gene has CDR1 SQVTM and CDR2 ANQGSEA. The CDR3 is 14 residues long. This chain's CDR3 is CSGTLAGAYNEQFF. The CDR3 DNA reads as TGCAGCGGCACACTAGCGGGAGCCTACAATGAGCAGTTCTTC.

On this clone: With a much larger clone just one base away, this may be a read error. V is TRBV29-1 and J is TRBJ1-2; unclear D gene. The V and J ends lost 1 base and 0 bases respectively, with 9 bases between them. In germline, CDR1 is SQVTM, CDR2 ANQGSEA. The CDR3 is 14 residues long. CDR3 DNA sequence: TGCAGCGTTGAAGGGAGGAGCACTAACTATGGCTACACCTTC. Its translation is CSVEGRSTNYGYTF. Filled out from reference TRBV29-1 and TRBJ1-2, the complete variable domain reads SAVISQKPSRDICQRGTSLTIQCQVDSQVTMMFWYRQQPGQSLTLIATANQGSEATYESGFVIDKFPISRPNLTFSTLTVSNMSPEDSSIYLCSVEGRSTNYGYTFGSGTRLTVV.

The rearrangement joins TRBV6-1 to TRBJ1-5, with D uncertain. Germline V lookup: CDR1 MNHNS, CDR2 SASEGT. The ends were cut back, 0 bases at V and 0 bases at J, with 12 bases in the middle. This CDR3 comprises 17 residues. For the CDR3, the DNA is TGTGCCAGCAGTGAAGCTGTGTCAGGATATAGCAATCAGCCCCAGCATTTT. This codes for CASSEAVSGYSNQPQHF.

The chain combines TRBV28 with TRBJ2-7, with 12 bases matching TRBD2. This CDR3 region has 15 residues. From germline, CDR1 is MDHEN and CDR2 SYDVKM. The J segment lost 0 bases and the V segment lost 5 bases, leaving 2 bases of the junction unmatched. CDR3 residues: CASSTSGRSSYEQYF. As DNA, the CDR3 is TGTGCCAGCAGTACTAGCGGGAGGAGCTCCTACGAGCAGTACTTC.

The rearrangement links TRBV9 to TRBJ2-1, with 10 bases fitting TRBD2. Germline CDR1 reads SGDLS; CDR2 reads YYNGEE. Unmatched junction bases numbered 3, after V lost 3 bases and J lost 3 bases. The CDR3 is 15 amino acids. In DNA, the CDR3 is TGTGCCAGCAGCGATAGCGGGAGGAGCTACAATGAGCAGTTCTTC. This encodes CASSDSGRSYNEQFF.

The V and J genes are TRBV19 and TRBJ2-1; tentative D call: TRBD2 (6 bases). V was trimmed by 3 bases and J by 2 bases, leaving 17 bases between them. The CDR3 loop spans 17 amino acids. Germline loops: CDR1 LNHDA, CDR2 SQIVND (reference sequence). CDR3 coding DNA: TGTGCCAGTAGTATTGGTGGGGGAGGTATCACCTACAATGAGCAGTTCTTC. As protein: CASSIGGGGITYNEQFF.